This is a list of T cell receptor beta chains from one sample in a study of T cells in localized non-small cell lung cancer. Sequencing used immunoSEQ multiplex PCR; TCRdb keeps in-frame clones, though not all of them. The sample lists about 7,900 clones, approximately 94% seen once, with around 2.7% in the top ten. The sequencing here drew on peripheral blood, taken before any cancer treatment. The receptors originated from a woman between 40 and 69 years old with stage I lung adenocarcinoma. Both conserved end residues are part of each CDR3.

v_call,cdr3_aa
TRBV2,CASSGDLGWETQYF
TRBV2,CASTTEGARLFF
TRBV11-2,CASTSLRGRTNTEAFF
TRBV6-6,CASSPDRGRQPQHF
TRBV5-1,CASSLGTSGSTDTQYF
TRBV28,CASSPRGQGTGELFF
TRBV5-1,CASRYNQAAETQYF
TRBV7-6,CASSSNQGSGANVLTF
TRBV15,CATSSGRQGGSYGYTF
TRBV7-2,CASSLSRVNTGELFF
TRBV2,CASSEFNYGYTF
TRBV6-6,CASSYSETSSYEQYF
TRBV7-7,CASSTGQGATGELFF
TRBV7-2,CASSLDPGYNEQFF
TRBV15,CATGRRQETQYF
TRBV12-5,CASGLVRGTLSRNQPQHF
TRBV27,CASSLIGALGETQYF
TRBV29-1,CSVVRQGVKTQYF
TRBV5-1,CASSLPPQETQYF
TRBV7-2,CASRREVFPNTEAFF
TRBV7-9,CASSLGTVYNEQFF